This TCR beta chain was obtained from a study of shared clonotypes between healthy human individuals. Study as a whole: Each donor had three CD4 naive, three CD4 memory, two CD8 naive and one CD8 memory plate. Whole-study findings and limits: Among four donors, roughly 5% of naive CD4 clonotypes were found in common.

Assay: immunoSEQ multiplex PCR; the TCRdb copy retains only in-frame clones and omits some. Of about 1,500,000 clones in the sample, approximately 97% were seen once. The table lists this clone with a few counts. Its specificity is unknown. J gave up 5 bases and V 1 base, and 3 bases lay outside the gene matches. Germline CDR1 and CDR2: KGHSH and LQKENI. The CDR3 is 15 amino acids. This TCR derives from a young man in good health. Sequenced: naive CD4+ T cells sorted from blood. Subset noted: CD45RA+ positively selected. The V call is TRBV18, the J call TRBJ1-5, with 9 positions matching TRBD1. The CDR3, as DNA: TGTGCCAGCTCACCACAGGGGACAGGGTATCAGCCCCAGCATTTT. Its translation is CASSPQGTGYQPQHF.